Each of the 5 T cell receptor beta chains below was sequenced from the same sample in a study of patients and donors after allogeneic stem cell transplantation. TCRdb independently ran MiXCR on the RT-PCR reads; one entry per CDR3 protein. Of fewer than 10,000 distinct CDR3 sequences listed, approximately 4% are singletons. The sequenced sample consisted of blood, either unsorted or a sorted T cell fraction (not recorded which). All receptors come from a human donor who was either an allogeneic HSCT recipient or a stem cell or donor lymphocyte infusion donor (not recorded which). It is not recorded whose cells these are; they may come from a transplant donor.

In this sample, this clonotype turned up many times. CDR3 amino acids: CASSLARQGTRNTGELFF. The DNA of the CDR3 is TGTGCCAGCAGTTTGGCCCGCCAGGGGACTAGGAACACCGGGGAGCTGTTTTTT. The gene calls are TRBV28 and TRBJ2-2; 8 nucleotides align to TRBD2. V was clipped by 3 bases and J by 1 base; unmatched bases: 10. Germline CDR1 and CDR2: MDHEN and SYDVKM. The CDR3 loop spans 18 amino acids.

By sample fraction, this clonotype is medium-sized (0.01 to 0.1%). V is TRBV28 and J is TRBJ1-2; the match to TRBD1 covers 11 bases. The CDR3 spans 13 residues. V lost 6 bases to trimming and J lost 8 bases; unmatched junction nucleotides: 5. Germline V CDR1 and CDR2: MDHEN, SYDVKM. CDR3: CASRSGQGAGYTF. DNA for the CDR3: TGTGCCAGCAGGTCCGGACAGGGGGCAGGCTACACCTTC.

This clonotype has ten or more counts. At one end, the junction sequence differs from germline, possibly due to a read error. The gene calls are TRBV7-9 and TRBJ2-5; a weak D match, TRBD1 (5 bases). The CDR3 covers 14 residues. Germline CDR1 reads SEHNR; CDR2 reads FQNEAQ (reference sequence). CDR3 protein: CASSLHRSQETQYF. The CDR3 DNA reads as TGTGCCAGCAGCTTACACAGGTCCCAAGAGACTCAGTACTTC.

The sample holds many counts of this clonotype. The rearrangement uses TRBV29-1 and TRBJ2-5, with 11 positions matching TRBD2. The CDR3 loop spans 16 amino acids. From germline, CDR1 is SQVTM and CDR2 ANQGSEA. Trimming at V came to 6 bases and at J to 4 bases, leaving 13 bases not matched to a gene. CDR3 protein: CSVLSGRAEAVETQYF. The CDR3 DNA reads TGCAGCGTCCTTAGCGGGAGGGCCGAGGCTGTAGAGACCCAGTACTTC. The full variable domain, with the rest looked up from reference TRBV29-1 and TRBJ2-5, is SAVISQKPSRDICQRGTSLTIQCQVDSQVTMMFWYRQQPGQSLTLIATANQGSEATYESGFVIDKFPISRPNLTFSTLTVSNMSPEDSSIYLCSVLSGRAEAVETQYFGPGTRLLVL.

The rearrangement uses TRBV15 and TRBJ1-3, with D uncertain. The germline V gene has CDR1 LNHNV and CDR2 YYDKDF (reference sequence). The CDR3 runs to 14 residues. V shed 3 bases and J shed 0 bases, with 6 bases lying between them. In DNA form, the CDR3 reads TGTGCCACCAGCAGTTTGAGCTCTGGAAACACCATATATTTT. Translated, it gives CATSSLSSGNTIYF.